The present entry profiles one TCR beta chain with its context. This receptor's antigen is unknown. No quality values exist for individual bases; no much larger clone is one base distant. Cut back by 4 bases and 6 bases, the V and J ends lie 21 bases apart. Including cysteine and phenylalanine, the CDR3 has 16 amino acids. The CDR3 DNA has 48 bases and is translated from base 1. Taken from the germline V gene, the CDR1 and CDR2 loops are KGHSH and LQKENI. The sample originates from a study of T cells in Graves' hyperthyroidism and ophthalmopathy (dated by TCRdb to the late 2010s). Concerning the study at large: Peripheral blood was sampled at the time of initial diagnosis, prior to any treatment. A discovery cohort of around 100 patients, fewer than 50 with Graves' ophthalmopathy and approximately 57 with stable Graves' hyperthyroidism, was used to find distinguishing TCR V-J signatures. Prospective prediction of ophthalmopathy was tested in an independent validation cohort of approximately 19 hyperthyroidism patients and around 16 patients who later progressed to ophthalmopathy. The approximately 90 discovery patients were randomly split 7:3 into training and test sets. In several Graves' hyperthyroidism patients, the study also compared T-cell repertoires from thyroid tissue with T-cell repertoires from blood. After blood sampling, hyperthyroidism patients were treated with methimazole at a starting dose of 30 mg daily, and ophthalmopathy patients were treated with high-dose intravenous methylprednisolone. The paper describes TCR Vbeta CDR3 sequencing of 135 peripheral blood samples, made up of 43 ophthalmopathy patients, more than 70 hyperthyroidism patients and roughly 17 progressor patients.

Hyperthyroidism patients were newly diagnosed, had a disease duration of under 2 months, and were aged 18 to 65 years. Patients with uncontrolled infections, other autoimmune diseases, pregnancy or lactation were excluded. Diagnoses were based on clinical symptoms, serum thyroxine and TRAb, thyroid ultrasound and orbital computed tomography. Blood from progressor patients was drawn when they were first diagnosed with hyperthyroidism, before any ophthalmopathy symptoms appeared. Ficoll-Paque density gradient centrifugation was used to isolate PBMCs from around 10 ml of fresh peripheral blood. Progressor patients were initially diagnosed with Graves' hyperthyroidism and developed ophthalmopathy during follow-up. Trizol reagent was used to extract total RNA, and RNA quality was then checked on an Agilent 2100 Bioanalyzer. Overall study outcomes, separate from this receptor: Sample size was not statistically predetermined, and investigators were not blinded to group allocation. In validation, the model predicted progression to ophthalmopathy with approximately 71% sensitivity and approximately 78% specificity, a median of around 6.6 months before onset. A 13 V-J signature model separated ophthalmopathy from stable hyperthyroidism, with approximately 87% sensitivity and 81.08% specificity in cross-validation and 80%/75% in testing. Most expanded thyroid clonotypes (frequency above 0.001) were also detected in blood, a finding suggesting that blood repertoires may reflect thyroid immune responses.

Amplification of TCR beta CDR3 regions was carried out from RNA transcripts. The first round of RT-PCR for the TCR CDR3 was performed with the HTBI primer set and the Qiagen OneStep RT-PCR kit. Libraries were constructed in a second round of multiplex PCR, after which size selection and purification were performed. Libraries were sequenced paired-end with 100 bp reads on an Illumina HiSeq2000. On the study's bioinformatics: SOAPnuke was used to process the raw data, with reads discarded if the reads contained adapters or uncalled bases, had a mean Phred below 15, or lacked an exact constant-primer or identifier match. COPE v1.2.5 was used to merge high-quality paired reads, and clonotypes were defined as unique nucleotide sequences. MiTCR v1.1 was used to align the clonotypes against IMGT TRBV, TRBD and TRBJ reference segments. The analysis was restricted to V-J combinations with a frequency above 0.0001, which together covered about 99% of the repertoires. A TCS score was defined as the ratio of F50 (clonal expansion) to E x V (chaos), with BLOSUM62-based TCRdist applied between CDR3 peptides within each V-J. Welch's t-statistics and random forest reduced roughly 540 V-J features to roughly 13, which were used in a naive Bayes classifier (R e1071). Starting from the raw public reads, TCRdb applied fastp trimming at Q25, assembled clones with MiXCR and retained in-frame beta chains. CDR3 protein duplicates are merged, each entry listing the most common genes and DNA. The V and J calls reflect TCRdb's pipeline rather than the authors' work. The sample table records some 600,000 distinct CDR3 sequences; approximately 14% of these occur just once. 5% to 7% of the sample comes from the top ten.

Sequenced: blood. The rearrangement combines TRBV18 with TRBJ1-2; too little of a D gene remains to name it. This clonotype was sampled from a woman aged 30 to 39 with Graves' hyperthyroidism that later progressed to Graves' ophthalmopathy. The nucleotide sequence reads TGTGCCAGCTCACTTTCGGATCAGACCTACCGGGATGGCTACACCTTC. Translated, this is CASSLSDQTYRDGYTF.